These T cell receptor beta chains were read from a single sample in a study of cytomegalovirus exposure and HLA in healthy donors. Only in-frame clones appear in the TCRdb table, and some are missing; sequencing was by immunoSEQ multiplex PCR. The sample has approximately 130,000 clones; 81% are singletons. The sequenced sample consisted of PBMCs. The receptors originated from a woman in her 40s in good health and CMV-seronegative. The CDR3 runs from the conserved cysteine through the conserved F or W. D genes are given only for firm matches. Clone size is not always given. Where it is, it says once, few, many or a class for expanded clones.

V: TRBV9
size: -
J: TRBJ2-3
D: TRBD2
CDR3: CASSLSSSGTSTDTQYF
DNA: TGTGCCAGCAGCCTGAGCTCTAGCGGAACGAGCACAGATACGCAGTATTTT

V: TRBV7-9
size: few
J: TRBJ1-1
D: TRBD1
CDR3: CASSPRDRVEDTEAFF
DNA: TGTGCCAGCAGCCCCCGGGACAGGGTAGAGGACACTGAAGCTTTCTTT

V: TRBV27
size: once
J: TRBJ1-2
D: -
CDR3: CASSQTENYGYTF
DNA: TGTGCCAGCAGTCAGACAGAGAATTATGGCTACACCTTC

V: TRBV6-4
size: -
J: TRBJ1-1
D: TRBD1
CDR3: CASSIKQGAMAEAFF
DNA: TGTGCCAGCAGCATCAAACAGGGGGCGATGGCTGAAGCTTTCTTT

V: TRBV5-6
size: -
J: TRBJ1-4
D: TRBD1
CDR3: CASSAGTGSEKLFF
DNA: TGTGCCAGCAGCGCCGGGACAGGGTCTGAAAAACTGTTTTTT

V: TRBV19
size: -
J: TRBJ1-1
D: -
CDR3: CASSIVGGTTEAFF
DNA: TGTGCCAGTAGTATTGTGGGAGGGACCACTGAAGCTTTCTTT

V: TRBV2
size: -
J: TRBJ1-1
D: -
CDR3: CASSFLDMMTEMNTEAFF
DNA: TGTGCCAGCAGTTTCCTGGACATGATGACAGAAATGAACACTGAAGCTTTCTTT

V: TRBV5-1
size: -
J: TRBJ1-2
D: TRBD1
CDR3: CASSFDRGERYGYTF
DNA: TGCGCCAGCAGCTTCGACAGGGGGGAACGGTATGGCTACACCTTC

V: TRBV6-1
size: -
J: TRBJ1-2
D: -
CDR3: CASSESGVGYTF
DNA: TGTGCCAGCAGTGAATCCGGGGTCGGCTACACCTTC

V: TRBV5-1
size: -
J: TRBJ2-5
D: TRBD2
CDR3: CASSLGTRQETQYF
DNA: TGCGCCAGCAGCTTGGGGACTAGGCAAGAGACCCAGTACTTC

V: TRBV11-3
size: few
J: TRBJ2-1
D: TRBD1
CDR3: CASSLMRTGSSNEQFF
DNA: TGTGCCAGCAGCCTAATGAGGACAGGGTCCAGCAATGAGCAGTTCTTC

V: TRBV7-6
size: -
J: TRBJ2-3
D: TRBD2
CDR3: CASSSGSPDTQYF
DNA: TGTGCCAGTTCTAGCGGGAGCCCCGATACGCAGTATTTT

V: TRBV30
size: few
J: TRBJ2-3
D: TRBD2
CDR3: CAWGLAGGTDTQYF
DNA: TGTGCCTGGGGACTAGCGGGGGGGACAGATACGCAGTATTTT

V: TRBV9
size: -
J: TRBJ2-5
D: TRBD1
CDR3: CASSTTGTEGTQYF
DNA: TGTGCCAGCAGCACGACAGGGACGGAAGGGACCCAGTACTTC

V: TRBV12-5
size: -
J: TRBJ2-1
D: TRBD1
CDR3: CASGFRGQMDEQFF
DNA: TGTGCTAGTGGTTTCAGGGGGCAGATGGATGAGCAGTTCTTC

V: TRBV5-1
size: few
J: TRBJ2-7
D: TRBD1
CDR3: CASSLEGQALNYEQYF
DNA: TGCGCCAGCAGCTTGGAGGGACAGGCTTTGAACTACGAGCAGTACTTC

V: TRBV7-2
size: -
J: TRBJ2-5
D: -
CDR3: CASSGSETQYF
DNA: TGTGCCAGCAGCGGCAGTGAGACCCAGTACTTC

V: TRBV6-5
size: -
J: TRBJ1-5
D: -
CDR3: CASRVQFSNQPQHF
DNA: TGTGCCAGCAGGGTACAATTTAGCAATCAGCCCCAGCATTTT

V: TRBV5-1
size: -
J: TRBJ2-7
D: -
CDR3: CASSRQEKSYEQYF
DNA: TGCGCCAGCAGCAGACAGGAAAAGTCCTACGAGCAGTACTTC

V: TRBV4-1
size: -
J: TRBJ1-2
D: -
CDR3: CASSQDLSETYGYTF
DNA: TGCGCCAGCAGCCAAGATCTCTCGGAGACCTATGGCTACACCTTC

V: TRBV19
size: -
J: TRBJ2-1
D: -
CDR3: CASSIAPNEQFF
DNA: TGTGCCAGTAGTATAGCCCCTAATGAGCAGTTCTTC

V: TRBV28
size: -
J: TRBJ2-2
D: -
CDR3: CASSITSSGELFF
DNA: TGTGCCAGCAGCATAACTAGTTCCGGGGAGCTGTTTTTT